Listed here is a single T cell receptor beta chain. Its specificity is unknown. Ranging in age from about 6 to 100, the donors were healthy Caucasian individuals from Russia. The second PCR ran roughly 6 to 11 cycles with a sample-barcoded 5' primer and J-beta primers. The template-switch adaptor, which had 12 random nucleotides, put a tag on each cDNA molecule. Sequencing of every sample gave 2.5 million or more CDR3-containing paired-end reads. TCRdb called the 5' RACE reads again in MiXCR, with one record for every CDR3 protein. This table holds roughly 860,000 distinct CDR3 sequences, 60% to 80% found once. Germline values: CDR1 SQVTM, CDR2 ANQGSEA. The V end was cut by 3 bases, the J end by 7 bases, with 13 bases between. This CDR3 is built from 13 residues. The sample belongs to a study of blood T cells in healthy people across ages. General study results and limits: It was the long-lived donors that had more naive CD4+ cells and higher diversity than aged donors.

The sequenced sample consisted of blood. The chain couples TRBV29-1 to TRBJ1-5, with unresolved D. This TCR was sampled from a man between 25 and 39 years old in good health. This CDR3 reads CSVEEGRGQPQHF. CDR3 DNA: TGCAGCGTTGAGGAGGGTAGAGGACAGCCCCAGCATTTT.